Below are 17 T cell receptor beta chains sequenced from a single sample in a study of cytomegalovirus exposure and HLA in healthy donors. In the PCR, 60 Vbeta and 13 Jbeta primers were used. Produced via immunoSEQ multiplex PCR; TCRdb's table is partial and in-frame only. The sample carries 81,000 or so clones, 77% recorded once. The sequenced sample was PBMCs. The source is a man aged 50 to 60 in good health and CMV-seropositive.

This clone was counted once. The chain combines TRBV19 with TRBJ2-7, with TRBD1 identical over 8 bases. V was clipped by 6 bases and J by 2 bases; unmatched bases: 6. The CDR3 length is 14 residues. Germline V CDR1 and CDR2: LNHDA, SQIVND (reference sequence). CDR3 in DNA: TGTGCCAGTAGCCTGGACAGGGTGCCCTACGAGCAGTACTTC. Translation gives CASSLDRVPYEQYF.

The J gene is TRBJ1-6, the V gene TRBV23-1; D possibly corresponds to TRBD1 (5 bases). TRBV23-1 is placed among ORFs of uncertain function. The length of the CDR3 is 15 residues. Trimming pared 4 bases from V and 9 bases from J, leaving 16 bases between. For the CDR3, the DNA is TGCGCCAGCAGTCTGGGAGGGGCAGAATGTTCACCCCTCCACTTT. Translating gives CASSLGGAECSPLHF.

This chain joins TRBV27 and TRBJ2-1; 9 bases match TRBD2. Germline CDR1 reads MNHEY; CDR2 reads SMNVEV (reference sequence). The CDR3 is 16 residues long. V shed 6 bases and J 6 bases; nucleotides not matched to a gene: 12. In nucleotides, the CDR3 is TGTGCCAGCAGCCCAGGGGAGCTAGCGGGACGCAATGAGCAGTTCTTC. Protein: CASSPGELAGRNEQFF.

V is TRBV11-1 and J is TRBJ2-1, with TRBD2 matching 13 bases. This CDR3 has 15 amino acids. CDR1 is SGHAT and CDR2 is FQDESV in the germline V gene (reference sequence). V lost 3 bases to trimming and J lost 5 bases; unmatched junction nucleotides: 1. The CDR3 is CASSFGLAGDNEQFF. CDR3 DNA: TGTGCCAGCAGCTTTGGACTAGCGGGAGACAATGAGCAGTTCTTC.

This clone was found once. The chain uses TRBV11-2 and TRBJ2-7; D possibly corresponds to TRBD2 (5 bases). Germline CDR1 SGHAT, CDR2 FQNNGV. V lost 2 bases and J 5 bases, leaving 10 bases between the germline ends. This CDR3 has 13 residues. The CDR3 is CASSLFSGNEQYF. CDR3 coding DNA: TGTGCCAGCAGCTTATTCTCGGGAAACGAGCAGTACTTC.

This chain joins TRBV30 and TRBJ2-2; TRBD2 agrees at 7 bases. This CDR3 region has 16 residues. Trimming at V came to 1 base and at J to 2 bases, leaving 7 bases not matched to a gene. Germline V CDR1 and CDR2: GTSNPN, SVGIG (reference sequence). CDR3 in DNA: TGTGCCTGGAGTGCGGAGGGAGGGCCCAACACCGGGGAGCTGTTTTTT. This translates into CAWSAEGGPNTGELFF.

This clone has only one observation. CDR3: CASSPQREGSYNEQFF. The CDR3 coding sequence is TGTGCCAGCAGCCCACAGCGGGAGGGGTCCTACAATGAGCAGTTCTTC. The V and J genes are TRBV7-9 and TRBJ2-1; 10 bases fit TRBD2. V was clipped by 5 bases and J by 1 base; unmatched bases: 5. The CDR3 is 16 residues long. The germline CDR1 and CDR2 sequences are SEHNR and FQNEAQ (reference sequence).

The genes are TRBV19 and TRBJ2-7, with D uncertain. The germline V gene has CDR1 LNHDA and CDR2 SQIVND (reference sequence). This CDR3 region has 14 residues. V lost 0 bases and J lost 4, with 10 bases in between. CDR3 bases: TGTGCCAGTAGTATAGACGGAGTTGTGTACGAGCAGTACTTC. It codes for CASSIDGVVYEQYF. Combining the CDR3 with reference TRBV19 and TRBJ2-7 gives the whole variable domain DGGITQSPKYLFRKEGQNVTLSCEQNLNHDAMYWYRQDPGQGLRLIYYSQIVNDFQKGDIAEGYSVSREKKESFPLTVTSAQKNPTAFYLCASSIDGVVYEQYFGPGTRLTVT.

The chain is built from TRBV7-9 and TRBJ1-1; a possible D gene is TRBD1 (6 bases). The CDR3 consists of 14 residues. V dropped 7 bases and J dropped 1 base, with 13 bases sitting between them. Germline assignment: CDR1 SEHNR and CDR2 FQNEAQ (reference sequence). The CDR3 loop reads CASNLKGGNTEAFF. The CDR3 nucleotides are TGTGCCAGCAATCTAAAAGGGGGGAACACTGAAGCTTTCTTT.

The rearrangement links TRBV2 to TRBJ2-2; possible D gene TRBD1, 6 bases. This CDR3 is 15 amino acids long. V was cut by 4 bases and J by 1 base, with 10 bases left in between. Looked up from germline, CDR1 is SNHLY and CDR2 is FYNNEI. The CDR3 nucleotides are TGTGCCAGCAGTGTCGAGGGGGAGAACACCGGGGAGCTGTTTTTT. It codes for CASSVEGENTGELFF. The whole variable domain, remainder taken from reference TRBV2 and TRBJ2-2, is EPEVTQTPSHQVTQMGQEVILRCVPISNHLYFYWYRQILGQKVEFLVSFYNNEISEKSEIFDDQFSVERPDGSNFTLKIRSTKLEDSAMYFCASSVEGENTGELFFGEGSRLTVL.

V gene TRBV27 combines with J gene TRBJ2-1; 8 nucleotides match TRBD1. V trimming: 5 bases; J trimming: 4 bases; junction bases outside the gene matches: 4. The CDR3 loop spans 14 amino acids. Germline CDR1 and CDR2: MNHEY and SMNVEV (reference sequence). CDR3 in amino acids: CASSPGQVYNEQFF. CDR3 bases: TGTGCCAGCAGTCCGGGACAGGTTTACAATGAGCAGTTCTTC.

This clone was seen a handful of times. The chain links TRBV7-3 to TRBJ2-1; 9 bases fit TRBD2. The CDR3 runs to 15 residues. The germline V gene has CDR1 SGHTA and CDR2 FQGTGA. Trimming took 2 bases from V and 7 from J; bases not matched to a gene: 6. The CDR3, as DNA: TGTGCCAGCAGCTTAGGTCTAGCGGGAAGGAATGAGCAGTTCTTC. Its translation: CASSLGLAGRNEQFF.

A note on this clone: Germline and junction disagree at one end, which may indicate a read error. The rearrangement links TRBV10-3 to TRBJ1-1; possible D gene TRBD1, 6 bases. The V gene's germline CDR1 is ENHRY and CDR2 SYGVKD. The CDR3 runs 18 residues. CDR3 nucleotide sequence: TGTGCCATCAGCGAGTCGGCCAGGGGCCCTGGGGTGAACACTGAAGCTTTCTTT. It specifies CAISESARGPGVNTEAFF.

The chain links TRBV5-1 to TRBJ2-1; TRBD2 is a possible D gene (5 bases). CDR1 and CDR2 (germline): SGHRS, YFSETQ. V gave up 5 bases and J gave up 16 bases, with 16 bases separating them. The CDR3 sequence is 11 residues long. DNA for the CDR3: TGCGCCAGCAGGATTGAGGGTGGCTGCTTCTTC. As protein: CASRIEGGCFF.

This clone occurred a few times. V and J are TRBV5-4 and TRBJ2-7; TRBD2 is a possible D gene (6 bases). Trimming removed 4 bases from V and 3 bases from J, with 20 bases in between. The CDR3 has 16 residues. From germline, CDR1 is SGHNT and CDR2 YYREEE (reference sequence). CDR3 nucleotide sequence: TGTGCCAGCAGCCCGAAGACGGGTGGAGGGAACTACGAGCAGTACTTC. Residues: CASSPKTGGGNYEQYF. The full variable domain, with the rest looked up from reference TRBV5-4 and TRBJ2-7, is ETGVTQSPTHLIKTRGQQVTLRCSSQSGHNTVSWYQQALGQGPQFIFQYYREEENGRGNFPPRFSGLQFPNYSSELNVNALELDDSALYLCASSPKTGGGNYEQYFGPGTRLTVT.

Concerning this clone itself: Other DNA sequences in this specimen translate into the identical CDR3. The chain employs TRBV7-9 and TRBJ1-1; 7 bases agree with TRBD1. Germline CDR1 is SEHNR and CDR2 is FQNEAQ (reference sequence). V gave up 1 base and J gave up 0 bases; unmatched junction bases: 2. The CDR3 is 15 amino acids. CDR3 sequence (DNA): TGTGCCAGCAGCTTAGGGACAGGCATGAACACTGAAGCTTTCTTT. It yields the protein CASSLGTGMNTEAFF.

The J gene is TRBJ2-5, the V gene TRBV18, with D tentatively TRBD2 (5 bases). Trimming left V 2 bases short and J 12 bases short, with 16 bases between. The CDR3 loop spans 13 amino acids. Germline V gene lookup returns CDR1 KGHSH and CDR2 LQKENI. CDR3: CASSPIRTVGEYF. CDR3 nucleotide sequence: TGTGCCAGCTCACCAATTAGGACTGTCGGAGAGTACTTC.